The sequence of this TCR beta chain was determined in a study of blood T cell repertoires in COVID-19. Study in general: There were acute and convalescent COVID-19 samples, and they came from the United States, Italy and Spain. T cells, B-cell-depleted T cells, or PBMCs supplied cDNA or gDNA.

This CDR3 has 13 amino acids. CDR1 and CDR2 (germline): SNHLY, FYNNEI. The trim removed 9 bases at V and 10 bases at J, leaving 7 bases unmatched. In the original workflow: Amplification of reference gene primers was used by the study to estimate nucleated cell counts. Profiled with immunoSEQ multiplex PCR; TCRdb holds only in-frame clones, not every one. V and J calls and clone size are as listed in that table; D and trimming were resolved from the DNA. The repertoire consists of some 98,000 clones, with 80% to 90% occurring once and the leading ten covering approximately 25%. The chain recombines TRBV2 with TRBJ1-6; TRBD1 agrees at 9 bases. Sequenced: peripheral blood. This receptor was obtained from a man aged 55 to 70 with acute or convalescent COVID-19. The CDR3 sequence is CASSGTGFSPLHF. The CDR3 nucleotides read TGTGCCAGTTCCGGGACAGGGTTCTCACCCCTCCACTTT.